The 4 T cell receptor beta chains given below trace back to one sample, sequenced in a study of blood T cell repertoires in COVID-19. The data were produced by immunoSEQ multiplex PCR, yet TCRdb's version contains in-frame clones alone and is incomplete. The sample yields 270,000 or so clones, approximately 81% seen once. The sample taken for sequencing was peripheral blood. Receptors were obtained from a woman between 18 and 30 years old with acute or convalescent COVID-19.

With respect to this clone: One end of the junction is discordant with germline, which a read error may explain. The V gene is TRBV7-7, the J gene TRBJ2-1; D is ambiguous. Germline values: CDR1 SSHAT, CDR2 FNYEAQ (reference sequence). The CDR3 runs 13 residues. The chain's CDR3 is CASSLGLQSEQFF. The DNA of the CDR3 is TGTGCTAGCAGCTTAGGTTTACAGTCGGAGCAGTTCTTC.

The rearrangement links TRBV9 to TRBJ2-1; 7 bases are shared with TRBD2. J lost 4 bases, V lost 2 bases, and 3 bases had no gene match. Germline V gene data show CDR1 as SGDLS and CDR2 as YYNGEE. The CDR3 sequence is 14 residues long. The chain's CDR3 is CASSVGSGYNEQFF. CDR3 bases: TGTGCCAGCAGCGTGGGTAGCGGGTACAATGAGCAGTTCTTC.

To note about this clone: The junction shows a germline mismatch at one end, possibly a read error. This chain links TRBV3-1 (or the pseudogene TRBV3-2) with TRBJ2-7; D is unresolved. The CDR3 is 11 amino acids. Germline assignment: CDR1 LGHDT and CDR2 YNNKEL (reference sequence). The CDR3 protein is CAGSHSNKLLF. The CDR3 DNA follows: TGTGCCGGCAGCCATTCGAATAAACTCCTCTTC.

The V gene is TRBV7-9, the J gene TRBJ2-5; 13 nucleotides match TRBD2. The CDR3 covers 16 residues. Unmatched junction bases numbered 5, after V lost 5 bases and J lost 2 bases. Per the germline V gene, CDR1 is SEHNR and CDR2 is FQNEAQ (reference sequence). In nucleotides, the CDR3 is TGTGCCAGCAGCCCAGGGACTAGCGGGAAACAAGAGACCCAGTACTTC. This sequence encodes CASSPGTSGKQETQYF.